This entry is about one T cell receptor beta chain. Its antigen is as yet unknown. These data originate in a study of shared clonotypes between healthy human individuals. Study background: Per-donor plates numbered three CD4 naive, three CD4 memory, two CD8 naive and one CD8 memory. Regarding the study as a whole: The study generally estimated greater richness for naive than memory subsets. The genetic and exposure-history diversity represented was limited by few donors.

Original processing methods: With immunoSEQ giving junction-only sequences and no quality scores, filtering differed. Method: immunoSEQ multiplex PCR; TCRdb's copy keeps in-frame clones and lacks some. V and J calls and clone size are as listed in that table; D and trimming were resolved from the DNA. The data hold over 2 million clones, with over 85% observed a single time. Germline values: CDR1 SGHRS, CDR2 YFSETQ. The CDR3 runs to 17 residues. The germline V and J ends were trimmed by 0 bases and 1 base, with 14 bases remaining between them. Sequencing was done on a sample of naive CD4+ T cells sorted from blood. Subset specified: CD45RA+ positively selected. This receptor was obtained from a man aged 18 to 30 in good health. The gene calls are TRBV5-1 and TRBJ2-4; no firm D call. The DNA of the CDR3 is TGCGCCAGCAGCTTGGATCCAGGCCCCTCGGCCAAAAACATTCAGTACTTC. Translated, it gives CASSLDPGPSAKNIQYF.